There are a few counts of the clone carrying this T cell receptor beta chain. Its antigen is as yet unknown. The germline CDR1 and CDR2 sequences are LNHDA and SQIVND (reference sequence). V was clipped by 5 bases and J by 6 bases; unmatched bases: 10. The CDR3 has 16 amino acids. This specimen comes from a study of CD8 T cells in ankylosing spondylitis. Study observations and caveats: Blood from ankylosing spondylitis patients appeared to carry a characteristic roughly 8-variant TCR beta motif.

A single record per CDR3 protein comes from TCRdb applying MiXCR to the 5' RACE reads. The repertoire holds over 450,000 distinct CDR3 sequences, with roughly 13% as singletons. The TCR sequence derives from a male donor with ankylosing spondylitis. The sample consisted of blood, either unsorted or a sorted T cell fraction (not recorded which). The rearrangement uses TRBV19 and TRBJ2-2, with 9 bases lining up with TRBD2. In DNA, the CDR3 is TGTGCCAGTAGTCTTAGCGGGAGTACATGGGCCGGGGAGCTGTTTTTT. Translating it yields CASSLSGSTWAGELFF.